This T cell receptor (beta chain) was captured in a study of OX40 agonist ivuxolimab in advanced cancers. Overall study context: The patients received agonistic anti-OX40 (CD134) antibody ivuxolimab. General study results and limits: CD4+ and CD8+ blood T cells expanded clonally by week 6 at 0.1 to 3.0 mg/kg. In general, CD8+ T cells held more expanded clones than CD4+ did, on average. Some patients who did not respond also had low normalized T-cell clonal expansion.

Method: immunoSEQ multiplex PCR; TCRdb's copy keeps in-frame clones and lacks some. The sample shows roughly 21,000 clones, around nine tenths of them seen only once. Looked up from germline, CDR1 is ENHRY and CDR2 is SYGVKD. Trimming left V 3 bases short and J 8 bases short, with 5 bases between. The CDR3 is 12 residues long. In regard to this clone: Antigen unknown.

The material was CD4+ or CD8+ T cells sorted from blood, obtained in a trial of the OX40 agonist ivuxolimab. This clonotype originated in an adult with an advanced solid tumor such as melanoma, head and neck, liver or kidney cancer. The chain uses TRBV10-3 and TRBJ1-6; D remains unclear. CDR3 protein: CAISDFDSPLHF. CDR3 DNA sequence: TGTGCCATCAGTGACTTTGATTCACCCCTCCACTTT.